Listed here is a single TCR beta chain. Unmatched junction bases numbered 13, after V lost 4 bases and J lost 6 bases. CDR3 length equals 17 residues. Germline V gives CDR1 LNHNV, CDR2 YYDKDF (reference sequence). The data stem from a study of blood T cell repertoires in COVID-19. On the study more broadly: Sources were T cells, B-cell-depleted T cells, or PBMCs; the material itself was cDNA or gDNA.

As originally analysed: Amplification of reference gene primers provided the estimated nucleated cell counts. Sequencing used immunoSEQ multiplex PCR; TCRdb keeps in-frame clones, though not all of them. The V and J calls and clone size were taken over from that table, and D and trimming were inferred from the DNA. Here the sample spans about 74,000 clones, about four fifths being singletons. The receptor was isolated from a man aged 65-85 years with acute or convalescent COVID-19. Sequenced input: peripheral blood. The genes are TRBV15 and TRBJ2-1; 9 bases are a match to TRBD2. The CDR3 is CATSTLRVSGSTNEQFF. In DNA form, the CDR3 reads TGTGCCACCAGCACCCTGAGGGTTAGCGGGAGCACCAATGAGCAGTTCTTC.